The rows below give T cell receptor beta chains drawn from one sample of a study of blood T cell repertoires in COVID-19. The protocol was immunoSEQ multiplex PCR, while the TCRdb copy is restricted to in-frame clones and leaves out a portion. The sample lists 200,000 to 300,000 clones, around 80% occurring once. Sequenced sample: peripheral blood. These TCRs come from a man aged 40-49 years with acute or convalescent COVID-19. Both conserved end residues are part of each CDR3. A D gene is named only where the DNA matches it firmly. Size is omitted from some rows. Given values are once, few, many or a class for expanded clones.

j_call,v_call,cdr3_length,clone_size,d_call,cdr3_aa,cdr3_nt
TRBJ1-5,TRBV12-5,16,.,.,CASGLAEDRGDQPQHF,TGTGCTAGTGGTTTGGCAGAGGACCGGGGGGATCAGCCCCAGCATTTT
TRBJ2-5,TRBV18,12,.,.,CASSLARETQYF,TGTGCCAGCTCACTAGCTCGGGAGACCCAGTACTTC
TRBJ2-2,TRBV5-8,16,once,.,CASSPGRGGNTGELFF,TGTGCCAGCAGCCCCGGCAGAGGGGGGAACACCGGGGAGCTGTTTTTT
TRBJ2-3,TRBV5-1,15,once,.,CASSLTGTKEDTQYF,TGCGCCAGCAGCTTGACAGGCACGAAGGAAGATACGCAGTATTTT
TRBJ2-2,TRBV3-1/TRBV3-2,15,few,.,CASSQKTANTGELFF,TGTGCCAGCAGCCAGAAGACTGCGAACACCGGGGAGCTGTTTTTT
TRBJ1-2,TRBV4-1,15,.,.,CASSQDQNRIYGYTF,TGCGCCAGCAGCCAAGATCAGAACAGGATCTATGGCTACACCTTC
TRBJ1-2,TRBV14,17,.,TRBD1,CASSRRPGQTLSDGYTF,TGTGCCAGCAGCCGCCGACCGGGACAGACACTATCCGATGGCTACACCTTC
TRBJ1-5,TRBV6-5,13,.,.,CASTPVSNQPQHF,TGTGCCAGCACCCCGGTCAGCAATCAGCCCCAGCATTTT
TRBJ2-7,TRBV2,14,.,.,CASNRARGSYEQYF,TGTGCCAGCAATCGGGCCCGGGGGTCCTACGAGCAGTACTTC
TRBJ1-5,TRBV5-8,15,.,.,CASSSPQGGSQPQHF,TGTGCCAGCAGCTCTCCGCAGGGCGGGAGTCAGCCCCAGCATTTT
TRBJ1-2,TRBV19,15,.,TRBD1,CASSFPGQGIYGYTF,TGTGCCAGTAGTTTTCCGGGACAGGGAATCTATGGCTACACCTTC
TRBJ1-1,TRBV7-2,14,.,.,CASSQAALNTEAFF,TGTGCCAGCAGCCAAGCGGCGCTGAACACTGAAGCTTTCTTT
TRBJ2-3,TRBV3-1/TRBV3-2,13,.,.,CASSQDSVDTQYF,TGTGCCAGCAGCCAAGATTCGGTTGATACGCAGTATTTT
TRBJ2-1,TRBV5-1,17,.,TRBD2,CASTSGGWISSYNEQFF,TGCGCCAGCACTAGCGGAGGATGGATCTCCTCCTACAATGAGCAGTTCTTC
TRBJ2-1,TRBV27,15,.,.,CASSRTAGPYNEQFF,TGTGCCAGCAGTAGGACAGCGGGGCCCTACAATGAGCAGTTCTTC
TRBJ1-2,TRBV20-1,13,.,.,CSASLGRELGYTF,TGCAGTGCTAGTTTGGGGCGTGAGTTAGGCTACACCTTC
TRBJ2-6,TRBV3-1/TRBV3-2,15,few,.,CASSQDYSGANVLTF,TGTGCCAGCAGCCAAGATTACTCTGGGGCCAACGTCCTGACTTTC
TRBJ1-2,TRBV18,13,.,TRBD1,CADAGGANYGYTF,TGTGCCGACGCAGGGGGCGCAAACTATGGCTACACCTTC
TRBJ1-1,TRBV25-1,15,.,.,CASSEWDRRTSEAFF,TGTGCCAGCAGTGAGTGGGATCGACGGACTAGTGAAGCTTTCTTT
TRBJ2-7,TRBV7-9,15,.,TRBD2,CASSLDLAGLYEQYF,TGTGCCAGCAGCTTAGACCTAGCGGGATTGTACGAGCAGTACTTC
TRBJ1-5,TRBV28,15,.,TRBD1,CASSLTGGGNQPQHF,TGTGCCAGCAGTCTTACAGGGGGCGGCAATCAGCCCCAGCATTTT
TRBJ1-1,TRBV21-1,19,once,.,CASSTKKPGEAWRNTEAFF,TGTGCCAGCAGCACGAAAAAGCCGGGGGAGGCATGGAGGAACACTGAAGCTTTCTTT
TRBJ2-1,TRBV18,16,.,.,CASSLPGLGGYNEQFF,TGTGCCAGCTCACTTCCCGGTCTAGGGGGATACAATGAGCAGTTCTTC
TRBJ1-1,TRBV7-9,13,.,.,CASSREGDTEAFF,TGTGCCAGCAGCCGGGAGGGCGACACTGAAGCTTTCTTT
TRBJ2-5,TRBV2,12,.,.,CATRGSQETQYF,TGTGCCACCCGGGGGTCCCAAGAGACCCAGTACTTC
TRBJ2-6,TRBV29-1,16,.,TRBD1,CSVVERGLPGANVLTF,TGCAGCGTTGTCGAGAGGGGGCTTCCCGGGGCCAACGTCCTGACTTTC
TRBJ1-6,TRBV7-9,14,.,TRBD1,CASSRDRGISPLHF,TGTGCCAGCAGCCGCGACAGGGGGATTTCACCCCTCCACTTT
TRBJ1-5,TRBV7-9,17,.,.,CASSLGNRDGGNQPQHF,TGTGCCAGCAGCTTAGGGAACAGGGATGGTGGCAATCAGCCCCAGCATTTT
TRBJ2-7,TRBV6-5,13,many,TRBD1,CARPRTGNYEQYF,TGTGCCAGACCTCGGACAGGCAACTACGAGCAGTACTTC
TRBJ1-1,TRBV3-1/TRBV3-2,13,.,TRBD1,CASSSGGASEAFF,TGTGCCAGCAGCTCAGGGGGCGCGTCTGAAGCTTTCTTT
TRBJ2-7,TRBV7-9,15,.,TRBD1,CASSPQTGGSYEQYF,TGTGCCAGCAGCCCCCAAACAGGGGGTTCCTACGAGCAGTACTTC
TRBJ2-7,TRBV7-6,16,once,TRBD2,CASSLVLAEKTYEQYF,TGTGCCAGCAGCTTAGTTCTAGCGGAGAAAACCTACGAGCAGTACTTC
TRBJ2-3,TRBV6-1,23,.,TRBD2,CASSEERGRRASGRAAPTDTQYF,TGTGCCAGCAGTGAAGAAAGAGGGAGAAGGGCTAGCGGGAGGGCCGCCCCCACAGATACGCAGTATTTT
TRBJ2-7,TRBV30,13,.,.,CAWTWATAYEQYF,TGTGCCTGGACCTGGGCGACGGCGTACGAGCAGTACTTC
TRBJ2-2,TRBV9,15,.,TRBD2,CASSPLAGGTGELFF,TGTGCCAGCAGCCCCCTAGCGGGAGGCACCGGGGAGCTGTTTTTT
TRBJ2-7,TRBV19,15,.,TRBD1,CASTGPGQGAYEQYF,TGTGCCAGTACCGGTCCGGGACAGGGGGCTTACGAGCAGTACTTC
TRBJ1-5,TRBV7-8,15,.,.,CASSLTTLSNQPQHF,TGTGCCAGCAGCTTAACGACACTTAGCAATCAGCCCCAGCATTTT
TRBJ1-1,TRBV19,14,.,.,CASSMRRGDTEAFF,TGTGCCAGTAGTATGAGAAGGGGTGACACTGAAGCTTTCTTT
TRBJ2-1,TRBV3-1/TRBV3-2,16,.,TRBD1,CASSQIPGQGANEQFF,TGTGCCAGCAGCCAGATCCCGGGACAGGGGGCCAATGAGCAGTTCTTC
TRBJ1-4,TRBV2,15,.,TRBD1,CASKKGGQGYEKLFF,TGTGCCAGCAAGAAGGGAGGACAGGGGTACGAAAAACTGTTTTTT
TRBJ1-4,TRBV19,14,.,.,CASSTTGVNEKLFF,TGTGCCAGTAGTACCACAGGAGTTAATGAAAAACTGTTTTTT
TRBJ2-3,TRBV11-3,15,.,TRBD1,CASSSGDRGLDTQYF,TGTGCCAGCAGTTCGGGGGACAGGGGGCTAGATACGCAGTATTTT
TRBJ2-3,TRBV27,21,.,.,CASSPLRLPGRLTDLTDTQYF,TGTGCCAGCAGTCCCCTGAGACTCCCCGGCCGACTAACGGACCTCACAGATACGCAGTATTTT
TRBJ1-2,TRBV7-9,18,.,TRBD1,CASSLWTGTLRTNYGYTF,TGTGCCAGCAGCCTGTGGACAGGGACGCTCCGGACTAACTATGGCTACACCTTC
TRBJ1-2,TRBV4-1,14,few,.,CASSQGSRHYGYTF,TGCGCCAGCAGCCAAGGTTCCAGGCACTATGGCTACACCTTC
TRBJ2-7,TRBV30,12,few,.,CAWSVISYEQYF,TGTGCCTGGAGTGTTATCTCCTACGAGCAGTACTTC
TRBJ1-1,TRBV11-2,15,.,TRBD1,CASSISQGLNTEAFF,TGTGCCAGCAGCATATCACAGGGGTTGAACACTGAAGCTTTCTTT
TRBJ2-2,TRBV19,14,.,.,CASYSPSLTGELFF,TGTGCCAGTTATAGCCCGAGTCTGACCGGGGAGCTGTTTTTT